One sample yielded the 5 T cell receptor beta chains listed below, sequenced in a study of TIL therapy for anti-PD-1-resistant metastatic lung cancer. This was the immunoSEQ v3 assay. Some clones are missing from TCRdb's copy, which holds only in-frame ones; the method was immunoSEQ multiplex PCR. The data hold 2,000 to 2,500 clones, with approximately 87% observed a single time. As for time point: pre-treatment sample, taken before nivolumab and TIL therapy. Tumor tissue came from excised metastases, mostly pleural nodules or supraclavicular lymph nodes. The sample here was tumor tissue, taken at baseline. The receptors here all came from a person aged 25-80 years with non-small cell lung cancer.

This clone was recorded only once. The chain is built from TRBV5-1 and TRBJ2-3, with TRBD2 identical over 8 bases. V lost 4 bases to trimming and J lost 2 bases; unmatched junction nucleotides: 9. Per germline, CDR1 SGHRS and CDR2 YFSETQ. The CDR3 runs to 16 residues. CDR3 residues: CASSIRLAGPTDTQYF. The CDR3 DNA reads TGCGCCAGCAGCATCCGCCTAGCGGGCCCCACAGATACGCAGTATTTT.

The J gene is TRBJ2-7, the V gene TRBV4-2, with 11 bases that match TRBD2. The CDR3 length is 16 residues. The J segment lost 0 bases and the V segment lost 0 bases, leaving 1 base of the junction unmatched. Germline values: CDR1 LGHNA, CDR2 YNFKEQ. The CDR3 nucleotides are TGTGCCAGCAGCCAAGACGGGACTAGCGGCTCCTACGAGCAGTACTTC. It yields the protein CASSQDGTSGSYEQYF.

The V and J genes are TRBV2 and TRBJ2-5; the match to TRBD2 covers 12 bases. V lost 7 bases and J lost 3; bases outside the gene matches: 3. The CDR3 has 14 residues. CDR1 SNHLY and CDR2 FYNNEI come from the germline V gene. CDR3 sequence (DNA): TGTGCCAGCATTCGACTAGCGGGAGAAGAGACCCAGTACTTC. Translating gives CASIRLAGEETQYF. Variable domain in full (rest from reference TRBV2 and TRBJ2-5): EPEVTQTPSHQVTQMGQEVILRCVPISNHLYFYWYRQILGQKVEFLVSFYNNEISEKSEIFDDQFSVERPDGSNFTLKIRSTKLEDSAMYFCASIRLAGEETQYFGPGTRLLVL.

This chain uses TRBV30 with TRBJ1-2; 9 bases are shared with TRBD1. CDR3 length: 16 amino acids. Germline V gives CDR1 GTSNPN, CDR2 SVGIG (reference sequence). V lost 0 bases, J lost 8 bases, and 13 bases stayed unmatched. The DNA for the CDR3 is TGTGCCTGGAGTGTTGGGAATACAGGGGGCGCGGTCGGCTACACCTTC. Protein: CAWSVGNTGGAVGYTF.

The chain has TRBV10-2 and TRBJ2-7; TRBD2 agrees at 8 bases. The trim removed 8 bases at V and 4 bases at J, leaving 7 bases unmatched. Germline V gives CDR1 WSHSY, CDR2 SAAADI. The CDR3 spans 13 residues. In DNA, the CDR3 is TGCGCCAGCCGGCCGACTAGCGTTTACGAGCAGTACTTC. Protein sequence: CASRPTSVYEQYF.